The source of this T cell receptor beta chain is a study of T cells expressing NK-cell markers. On the study more broadly: TCR beta repertoires came from sorted CD3+CD56+NKG2C+, CD3+CD56+NKG2C- and CD3+CD56-NKG2C+ T cells.

After re-calling the 5' RACE reads, TCRdb lists one entry per CDR3 protein, DNA absent. The sample table sets out 550,000 or so distinct CDR3 sequences. Sequenced material: blood T cells: a sorted CD56 or NKG2C T cell subset, CD4+ or CD8+ T cells, or bulk PBMC T cells (not recorded which). The receptor comes from a man younger than 35 in good health.

CDR3 amino acids: CASSGGRGRADTQYF. The rearrangement uses TRBV7-2 and TRBJ2-3; the TCRdb D gene call, TRBD1, has no DNA to confirm it. The length of the CDR3 is 15 residues. Looked up from germline, CDR1 is SGHTA and CDR2 is FQGNSA. The whole variable domain, remainder taken from reference TRBV7-2 and TRBJ2-3, is GAGVSQSPSNKVTEKGKDVELRCDPISGHTALYWYRQSLGQGLEFLIYFQGNSAPDKSGLPSDRFSAERTGGSVSTLTIQRTQQEDSAVYLCASSGGRGRADTQYFGPGTRLTVL.